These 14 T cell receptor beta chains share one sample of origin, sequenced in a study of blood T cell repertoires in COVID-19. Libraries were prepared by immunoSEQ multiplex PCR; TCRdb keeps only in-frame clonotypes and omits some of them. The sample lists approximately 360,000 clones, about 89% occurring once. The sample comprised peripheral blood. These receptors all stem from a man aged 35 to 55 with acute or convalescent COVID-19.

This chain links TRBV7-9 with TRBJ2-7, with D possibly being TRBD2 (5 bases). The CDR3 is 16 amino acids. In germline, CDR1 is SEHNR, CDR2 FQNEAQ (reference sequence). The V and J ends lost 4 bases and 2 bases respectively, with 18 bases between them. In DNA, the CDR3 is TGTGCCAGCAGCTCCTTGGGGAGAGGGAACCCCTACGAGCAGTACTTC. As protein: CASSSLGRGNPYEQYF.

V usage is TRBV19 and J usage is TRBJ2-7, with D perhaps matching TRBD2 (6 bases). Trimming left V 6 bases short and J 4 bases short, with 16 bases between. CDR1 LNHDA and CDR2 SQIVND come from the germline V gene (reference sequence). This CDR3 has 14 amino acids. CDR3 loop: CASRDGGIGYEQYF. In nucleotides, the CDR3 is TGTGCCAGTAGGGACGGCGGGATTGGGTACGAGCAGTACTTC.

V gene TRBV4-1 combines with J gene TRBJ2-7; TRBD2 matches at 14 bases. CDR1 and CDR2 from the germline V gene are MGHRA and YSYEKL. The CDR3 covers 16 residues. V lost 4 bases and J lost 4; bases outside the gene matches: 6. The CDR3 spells CASSRTSGRRGYEQYF. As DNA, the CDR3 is TGCGCCAGCAGCCGGACTAGCGGGAGGCGAGGGTACGAGCAGTACTTC.

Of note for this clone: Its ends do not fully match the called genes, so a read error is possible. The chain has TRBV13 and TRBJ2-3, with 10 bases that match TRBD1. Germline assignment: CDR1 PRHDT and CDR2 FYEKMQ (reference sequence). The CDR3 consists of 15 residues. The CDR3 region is CASSLGQGGTDTQYF. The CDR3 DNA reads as TGTGCCAGCAGCCTAGGACAGGGGGGCACAGATACGCAGTATTTT.

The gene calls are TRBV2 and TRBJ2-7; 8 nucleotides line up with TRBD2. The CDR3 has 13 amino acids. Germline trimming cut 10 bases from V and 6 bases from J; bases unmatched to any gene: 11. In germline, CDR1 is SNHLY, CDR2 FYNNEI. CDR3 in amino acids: CAMSREGSGEQYF. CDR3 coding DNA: TGTGCCATGTCCCGGGAGGGGTCGGGCGAGCAGTACTTC.

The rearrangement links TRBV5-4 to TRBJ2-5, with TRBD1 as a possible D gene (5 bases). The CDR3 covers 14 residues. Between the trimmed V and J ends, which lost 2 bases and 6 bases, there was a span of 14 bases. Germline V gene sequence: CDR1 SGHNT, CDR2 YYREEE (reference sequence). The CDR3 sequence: CASSFHRLGKTQYF. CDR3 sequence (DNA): TGTGCCAGCAGCTTCCACAGGCTTGGGAAGACCCAGTACTTC.

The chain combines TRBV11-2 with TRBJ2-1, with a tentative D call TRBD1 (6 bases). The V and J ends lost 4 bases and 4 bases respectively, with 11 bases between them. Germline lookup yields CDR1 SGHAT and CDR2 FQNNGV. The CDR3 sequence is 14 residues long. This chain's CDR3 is CASSSGTNYNEQFF. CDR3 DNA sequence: TGTGCCAGCAGCTCAGGGACAAATTACAATGAGCAGTTCTTC. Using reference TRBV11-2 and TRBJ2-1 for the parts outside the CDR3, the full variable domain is EAGVAQSPRYKIIEKRQSVAFWCNPISGHATLYWYQQILGQGPKLLIQFQNNGVVDDSQLPKDRFSAERLKGVDSTLKIQPAKLEDSAVYLCASSSGTNYNEQFFGPGTRLTVL.

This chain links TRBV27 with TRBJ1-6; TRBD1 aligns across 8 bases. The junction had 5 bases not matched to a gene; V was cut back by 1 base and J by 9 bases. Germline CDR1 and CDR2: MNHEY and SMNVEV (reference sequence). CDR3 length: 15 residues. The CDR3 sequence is CASSLLVRGRSPLHF. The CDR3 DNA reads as TGTGCCAGCAGTTTATTAGTCAGGGGGCGTTCACCCCTCCACTTT.

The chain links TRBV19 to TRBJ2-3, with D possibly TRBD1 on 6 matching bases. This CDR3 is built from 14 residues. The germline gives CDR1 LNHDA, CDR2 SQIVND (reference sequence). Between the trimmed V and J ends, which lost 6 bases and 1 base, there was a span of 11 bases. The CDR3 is CASRITGRTDTQYF. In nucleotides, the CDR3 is TGTGCCAGTAGGATAACAGGGCGCACAGATACGCAGTATTTT. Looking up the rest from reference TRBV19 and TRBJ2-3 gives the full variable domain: DGGITQSPKYLFRKEGQNVTLSCEQNLNHDAMYWYRQDPGQGLRLIYYSQIVNDFQKGDIAEGYSVSREKKESFPLTVTSAQKNPTAFYLCASRITGRTDTQYFGPGTRLTVL.

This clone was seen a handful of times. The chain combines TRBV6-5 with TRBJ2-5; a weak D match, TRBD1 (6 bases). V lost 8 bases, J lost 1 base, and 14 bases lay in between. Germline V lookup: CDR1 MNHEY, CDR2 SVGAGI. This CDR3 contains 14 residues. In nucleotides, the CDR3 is TGTGCCAGCCAACAGGGAGAATCCCAAGAGACCCAGTACTTC. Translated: CASQQGESQETQYF.

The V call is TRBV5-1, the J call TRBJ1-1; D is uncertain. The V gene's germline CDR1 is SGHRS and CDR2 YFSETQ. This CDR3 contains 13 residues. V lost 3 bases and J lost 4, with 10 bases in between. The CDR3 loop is CASSSEKVTEAFF. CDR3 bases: TGCGCCAGCAGCTCCGAGAAAGTCACTGAAGCTTTCTTT.

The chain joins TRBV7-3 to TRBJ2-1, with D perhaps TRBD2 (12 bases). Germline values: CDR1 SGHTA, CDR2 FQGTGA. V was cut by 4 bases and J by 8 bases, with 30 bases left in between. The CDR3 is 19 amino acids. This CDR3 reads CASSSGQGDTSGRRHEQFF. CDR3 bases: TGTGCCAGCAGCTCGGGACAGGGGGATACTAGCGGGAGGAGGCATGAGCAGTTCTTC.

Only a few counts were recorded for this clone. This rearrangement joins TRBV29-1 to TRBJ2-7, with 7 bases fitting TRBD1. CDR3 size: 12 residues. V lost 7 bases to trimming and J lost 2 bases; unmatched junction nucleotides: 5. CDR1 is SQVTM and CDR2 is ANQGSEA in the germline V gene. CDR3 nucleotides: TGCAGCGCCGGGGACAGTACCTACGAGCAGTACTTC. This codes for CSAGDSTYEQYF.

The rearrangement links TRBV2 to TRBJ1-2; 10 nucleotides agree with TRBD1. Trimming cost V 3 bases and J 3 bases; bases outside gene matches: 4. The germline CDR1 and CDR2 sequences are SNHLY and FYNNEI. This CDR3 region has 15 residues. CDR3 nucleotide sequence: TGTGCCAGCAGTGATGACAGGGGGCTGGACTATGGCTACACCTTC. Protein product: CASSDDRGLDYGYTF.